The T cell receptor beta chain described here comes from a study of blood T cell repertoires in COVID-19 (dated by TCRdb to the early 2020s). At the level of the whole study: Samples covering the acute and convalescent phases of COVID-19 were provided by collaborators in the United States, Italy and Spain. Where available, HLA class I and class II types were taken from metadata supplied by the sample provider and were not determined by assay-based typing. The samples were drawn from two sources: the first 160 participants of the ongoing ImmuneRACE study, and 950 to 1,500 subjects contributed by 6 global collaborators. The material from the prospective study consisted of cDNA or gDNA derived from T cells, B-cell-depleted T cells, or PBMCs. The repertoires were made available in a free public database intended to serve as a resource for research on the immune response to SARS-CoV-2. The dataset comprised deeply sampled blood TCRbeta repertoires from subjects exposed to, actively infected with, or recovered from COVID-19. A de-identified subject ID, COVID-19 status, age in years and sex were almost always included in the sample metadata. Results and caveats for the whole study, not just this receptor: The quantity of clinical and demographic metadata differed by source and by participant and was supplied without curation.

V is reduced by 7 bases and J by 0 bases, leaving a spacing of 7 bases between them. Taken from the germline V gene, the CDR1 and CDR2 loops are SQVTM and ANQGSEA. The CDR3 goes from the cysteine to the phenylalanine over 12 residues. Here the CDR3 DNA is all that survives: 36 bases in frame from base 1. TCRbeta CDR3 regions were amplified from genomic DNA by means of the immunoSEQ Assay, a bias-controlled multiplex PCR. On the study's bioinformatics: Within the assay, amplification of reference gene primers was used to estimate how many nucleated cells each sample contained. To quantify the absolute abundance of each unique TCRbeta CDR3 rearrangement, sequence reads were collapsed and filtered. For each sample, productive Simpson clonality was calculated as the square root of Simpson's diversity index over productive rearrangements. TCRdb provides this immuneACCESS table in a form limited to in-frame rearrangements. Some clones are lacking; in checked studies, under half of them reflect an unresolved V gene, and why the rest are absent is not known. That table furnishes V, J and clone size, whereas the DNA furnished D and trimming. The sample table holds some 370,000 clones, of which around 90% were seen once. The ten largest clones capture roughly 6.8% of the sample.

On this clone itself: Its antigen is not yet known. Base-call qualities are not available, and no considerably larger clone is one nucleotide away.

Whole blood was collected in K2EDTA tubes by collaborating institutions according to the institutions' own protocols. For TCRbeta analysis, collaborator samples were shipped as frozen whole blood, as isolated PBMCs, or as DNA extracted from either sample type. The receptor was derived from a man in his late teens or twenties with active or convalescent COVID-19. The chain was built from TRBV29-1 and TRBJ1-5; TRBD1 is possibly the D segment (6 matching bases). Sequencing was carried out using peripheral blood. The CDR3 corresponds to CSAGDSNQPQHF. The nucleotide sequence reads as follows: TGCAGCGCAGGGGATAGCAATCAGCCCCAGCATTTT.